The rows below give T cell receptor beta chains drawn from one sample of a study of naive and memory T cell subsets. MiXCR was run by TCRdb on the 5' RACE reads, yielding one entry per CDR3 protein. The profile shows 45,000 to 55,000 distinct CDR3 sequences, roughly 4.7% of them singletons. These receptors were collected from a female donor in good health. Each CDR3 is given with its conserved first and last residue. D genes are given only for firm matches. Only some rows state a clone size, as once, few, many or a class for expanded clones.

TRBD2 TRBJ2-1 15 many TRBV6-2/TRBV6-3 CASSQAGGLYNEQFF TGTGCCAGCAGCCAAGCGGGAGGCCTATACAATGAGCAGTTCTTC
NA TRBJ2-7 12 many TRBV28 CASSDQRYEQYF TGTGCCAGCTCAGACCAGCGGTACGAGCAGTACTTC
NA TRBJ2-7 13 few TRBV27 CATMGARAYEQYF TGTGCCACCATGGGGGCTAGAGCCTACGAGCAGTACTTC
TRBD2 TRBJ2-7 16 NA TRBV18 CASSVLAGGYRREQYF TGTGCCAGCTCAGTACTAGCGGGAGGATATCGTCGGGAGCAGTACTTC
NA TRBJ2-7 14 many TRBV11-2 CASSLPAGRLEQYF TGTGCCAGCAGCTTACCGGCAGGGCGTCTCGAGCAGTACTTC
NA TRBJ2-5 17 NA TRBV24-1 CATSDPAGHLGQETQYF TGTGCCACCAGTGATCCCGCCGGGCATCTAGGCCAAGAGACCCAGTACTTC
TRBD1 TRBJ1-5 14 many TRBV6-5 CASSKQGANQPQHF TGTGCCAGCAGCAAGCAGGGGGCGAATCAGCCCCAGCATTTT
TRBD2 TRBJ2-7 12 many TRBV20-1 CSGAGGGYEQYF TGCAGTGGGGCGGGAGGGGGCTACGAGCAGTACTTC
NA TRBJ2-3 16 many TRBV5-1 CASSLPPYGTTDTQYF TGCGCCAGCAGCTTGCCCCCGTACGGGACCACAGATACGCAGTATTTT
TRBD1 TRBJ2-5 14 many TRBV6-1 CASSATGGTETQYF TGTGCCAGCAGTGCCACAGGGGGCACAGAGACCCAGTACTTC
NA TRBJ1-1 15 NA TRBV5-4 CASSPTMTGATEAFF TGTGCCAGCAGCCCAACAATGACTGGTGCGACTGAAGCTTTCTTT
TRBD1 TRBJ1-5 14 many TRBV3-1 CASRLGQGNQPQHF TGTGCCAGCAGACTGGGACAGGGCAATCAGCCCCAGCATTTT
TRBD1 TRBJ1-2 15 many TRBV29-1 CSVSKTGGRGYGYTF TGCAGCGTCTCAAAGACAGGGGGAAGAGGCTATGGCTACACCTTC
TRBD1 TRBJ2-1 15 many TRBV4-3 CASSQVGTGYNEQFF TGCGCCAGCAGCCAAGTCGGGACAGGGTACAATGAGCAGTTCTTC
NA TRBJ1-5 14 many TRBV28 CASREFGGHQPQHF TGTGCCAGCAGGGAATTTGGTGGCCATCAGCCCCAGCATTTT
TRBD1 TRBJ2-3 15 many TRBV25-1 CASSVRDRGTDTQYF TGTGCCAGCAGTGTCCGGGACAGGGGAACAGATACGCAGTATTTT
TRBD1 TRBJ1-1 12 many TRBV6-5 CASSSGGTEAFF TGTGCCAGCAGTTCAGGGGGCACTGAAGCTTTCTTT
TRBD2 TRBJ2-5 19 many TRBV4-1 CASRPRGLAGGRGQETQYF TGCGCCAGCCGCCCGAGGGGGCTAGCGGGGGGGAGGGGCCAAGAGACCCAGTACTTC
NA TRBJ2-4 16 many TRBV6-5 CASSLTSGSTWYIQYF TGTGCCAGCAGTCTCACCTCGGGGAGTACCTGGTACATTCAGTACTTC
TRBD2 TRBJ2-1 18 few TRBV5-6 CASKKSWAGTSGYNEQFF TGTGCCAGTAAAAAAAGCTGGGCCGGGACTAGCGGATACAATGAGCAGTTCTTC
NA TRBJ2-5 13 many TRBV5-1 CASSPERQETQYF TGCGCCAGCAGCCCGGAGCGGCAAGAGACCCAGTACTTC
NA TRBJ2-2 14 many TRBV5-4 CASSLSLEAGELFF TGTGCCAGCAGCTTGAGCCTAGAAGCCGGGGAGCTGTTTTTT
TRBD2 TRBJ2-1 17 many TRBV14 CASSLLTGTSGKNEQFF TGTGCCAGCAGCCTCCTAACCGGGACTAGCGGGAAGAATGAGCAGTTCTTC
TRBD1 TRBJ1-1 14 many TRBV3-1 CASSQPGQGTEAFF TGTGCCAGCAGCCAACCCGGACAGGGCACTGAAGCTTTCTTT
TRBD2 TRBJ2-3 16 NA TRBV5-1 CASSLKASGGTDTQYF TGCGCCAGCAGCTTGAAGGCTAGCGGGGGCACAGATACGCAGTATTTT
NA TRBJ2-3 13 many TRBV5-4 CASSSKSSDTQYF TGTGCCAGCAGCTCTAAGAGCTCAGATACGCAGTATTTT
NA TRBJ2-1 11 few TRBV5-1 CASSLENEQFF TGCGCCAGCAGCTTGGAGAATGAGCAGTTCTTC
TRBD2 TRBJ2-1 17 few TRBV6-2/TRBV6-3 CASSYSGLAGAYNEQFF TGTGCCAGCAGTTACTCTGGACTAGCGGGAGCATACAATGAGCAGTTCTTC
NA TRBJ2-5 15 NA TRBV11-2 CASSLGGTTQETQYF TGTGCCAGCAGCTTAGGTGGGACAACCCAAGAGACCCAGTACTTC
NA TRBJ1-2 12 many TRBV27 CASSGQHYGYTF TGTGCCAGCAGCGGGCAGCACTATGGCTACACCTTC
NA TRBJ1-1 13 many TRBV11-2 CASSLGLNTEAFF TGTGCCAGCAGCTTGGGGTTGAACACTGAAGCTTTCTTT
NA TRBJ2-1 12 many TRBV7-2 CASSISYNEQFF TGTGCCAGCAGTATATCCTACAATGAGCAGTTCTTC
NA TRBJ2-4 14 many TRBV27 CASSLPGAKNIQYF TGTGCCAGCAGTTTACCAGGGGCCAAAAACATTCAGTACTTC
NA TRBJ1-5 16 NA TRBV6-2/TRBV6-3 CASSTPTRGSNQPQHF TGTGCCAGCAGCACTCCTACAAGGGGTAGTAATCAGCCCCAGCATTTT
NA TRBJ2-5 11 many TRBV10-3 CAISSKETQYF TGTGCCATCAGCTCGAAAGAGACCCAGTACTTC
NA TRBJ1-5 16 many TRBV20-1 CSARDRLVYSNQPQHF TGCAGTGCTAGAGATCGGCTGGTGTATAGCAATCAGCCCCAGCATTTT
NA TRBJ2-1 15 few TRBV7-2 CASSLLANSYNEQFF TGTGCCAGCAGCTTACTGGCAAACTCCTACAATGAGCAGTTCTTC